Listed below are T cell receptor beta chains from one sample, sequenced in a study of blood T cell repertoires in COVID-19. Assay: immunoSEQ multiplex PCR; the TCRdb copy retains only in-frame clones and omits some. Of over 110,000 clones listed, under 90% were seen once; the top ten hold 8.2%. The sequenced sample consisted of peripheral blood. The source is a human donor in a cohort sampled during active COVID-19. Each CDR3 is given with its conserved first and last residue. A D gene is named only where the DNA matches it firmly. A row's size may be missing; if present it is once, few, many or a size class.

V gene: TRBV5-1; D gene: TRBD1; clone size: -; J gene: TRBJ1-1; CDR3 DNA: TGCGCCAGCAGCTCCGACAGGGGAGTAGCTTTCTTT; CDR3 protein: CASSSDRGVAFF
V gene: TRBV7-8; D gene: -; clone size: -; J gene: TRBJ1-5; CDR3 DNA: TGTGCCAGCAGCTTGCTTGGTGGGAGACGGCCCCAGCATTTT; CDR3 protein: CASSLLGGRRPQHF
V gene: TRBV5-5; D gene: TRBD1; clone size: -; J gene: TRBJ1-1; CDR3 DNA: TGTGCCAGCAGCTTGGCCGGGACAGGGAACACTGAAGCTTTCTTT; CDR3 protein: CASSLAGTGNTEAFF
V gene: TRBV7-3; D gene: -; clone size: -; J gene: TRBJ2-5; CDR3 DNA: TGTGCCAGCAGCTTAGGGGAGCGGGAGACCCAGTACTTC; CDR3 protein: CASSLGERETQYF
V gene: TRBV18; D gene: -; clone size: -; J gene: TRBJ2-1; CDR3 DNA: TGTGCCAGCTCACCACCTAGCAACAATGAGCAGTTCTTC; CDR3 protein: CASSPPSNNEQFF
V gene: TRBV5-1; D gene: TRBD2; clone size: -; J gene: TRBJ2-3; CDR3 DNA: TGCGCCAGCAGCTTAAGACTAGCGGCGAACACAGATACGCAGTATTTT; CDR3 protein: CASSLRLAANTDTQYF
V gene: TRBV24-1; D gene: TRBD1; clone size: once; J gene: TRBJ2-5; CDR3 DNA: TGTGCCATCTCGGGACAGGGGCAAGAGACCCAGTACTTC; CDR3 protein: CAISGQGQETQYF
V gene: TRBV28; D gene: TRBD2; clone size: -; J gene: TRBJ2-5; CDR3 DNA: TGTGCCAGCAGTCCCTGGGAGTTAGCGGGAGGGCCCGGAGAGACCCAGTACTTC; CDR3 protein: CASSPWELAGGPGETQYF
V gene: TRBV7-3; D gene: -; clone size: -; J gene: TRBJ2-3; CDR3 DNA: TGTGCCAGCAGCTTACAGGGAGGCGGCACAGATACGCAGTATTTT; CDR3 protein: CASSLQGGGTDTQYF
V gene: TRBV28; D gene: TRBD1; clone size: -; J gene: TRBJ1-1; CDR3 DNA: TGTGCCAGCAGGAAAGCGGCAGGGGGCACTGAAGCTTTCTTT; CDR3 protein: CASRKAAGGTEAFF
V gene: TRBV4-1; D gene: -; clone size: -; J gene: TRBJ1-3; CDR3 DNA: TGCGCCAGCAGCCAAACCTCAGGGGAATTACCTGGAAACACCATATATTTT; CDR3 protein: CASSQTSGELPGNTIYF
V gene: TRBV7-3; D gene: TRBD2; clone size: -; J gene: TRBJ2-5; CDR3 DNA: TGTGCCAGCAGCCTCCTAGCGGGGACCCAGACCCAGTACTTC; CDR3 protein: CASSLLAGTQTQYF
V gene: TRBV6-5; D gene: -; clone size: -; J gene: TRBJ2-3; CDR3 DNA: TGTGCCAGCAGTTACCAGCGCGGGAGCACAGATACGCAGTATTTT; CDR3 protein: CASSYQRGSTDTQYF
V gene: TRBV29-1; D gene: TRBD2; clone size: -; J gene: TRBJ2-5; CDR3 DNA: TGCAGCGAAACTAGCGGGGGGACGGAGACCCAGTACTTC; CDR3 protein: CSETSGGTETQYF
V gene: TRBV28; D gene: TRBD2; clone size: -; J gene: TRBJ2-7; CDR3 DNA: TGTGCCACCCAGACCCTAGCGGTAAGCTCCTACGAGCAGTACTTC; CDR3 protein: CATQTLAVSSYEQYF
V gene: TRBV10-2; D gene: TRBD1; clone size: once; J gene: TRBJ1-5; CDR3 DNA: TGCGCTCAAGCACAGGGGTTTGATCAGCCCCAGCATTTT; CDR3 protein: CAQAQGFDQPQHF
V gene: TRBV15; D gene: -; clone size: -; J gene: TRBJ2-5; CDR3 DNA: TGTGCCACCAGCAGAGATGCCCAGGAACAAGAGACCCAGTACTTC; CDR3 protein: CATSRDAQEQETQYF
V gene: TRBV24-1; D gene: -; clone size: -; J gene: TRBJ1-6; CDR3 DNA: TGTGCCACCAGTGAGGACAGCATTAATTCACCCCTCCACTTT; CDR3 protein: CATSEDSINSPLHF
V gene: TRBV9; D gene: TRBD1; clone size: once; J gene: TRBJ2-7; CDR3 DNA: TGTGCCAGCAGCCCCCGATATGGGACAGAAGGCCACGAGCAGTACTTC; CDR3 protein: CASSPRYGTEGHEQYF